These T cell receptor beta chains were read from a single sample in a study of shared T cell receptors in the human thymus. The method was immunoSEQ multiplex PCR; TCRdb's version includes in-frame clones alone and lacks a portion of them. The sample shows hundreds of thousands of clones, approximately 95% of them seen only once. Sequencing was done on a sample of thymocytes. The receptors shown here come from a human donor. CDR3s include the opening cysteine and the closing phenylalanine or tryptophan. The D gene is left open where the match is weak. Size values are once, few and many counts, or a class for expanded clones, and some rows have none.

CDR3 DNA,CDR3 protein,clone size,D gene,V gene,J gene
TGTGCCAGCAGTGAAGTTCGACCGGACTCCTACAATGAGCAGTTCTTC,CASSEVRPDSYNEQFF,once,-,TRBV6-1,TRBJ2-1
TGTGCTAGCAGCTTATCAGGGCTCAGGGGGAGTTCTGAGCAGTACTTC,CASSLSGLRGSSEQYF,-,TRBD1,TRBV7-7,TRBJ2-7
TGCGCCAGCAGTGAGACAGGATGGAACTATGGCTACACCTTC,CASSETGWNYGYTF,-,-,TRBV10-1,TRBJ1-2
TGCGCCAGCAGTGAAGGGCCAGGAACATACAATGAGCAGTTCTTC,CASSEGPGTYNEQFF,-,-,TRBV10-2,TRBJ2-1
TGCGCCAGCAGCCAAGTTGGGGACAGTCCTACCGAGGGGACCGGGGAGCTGTTTTTT,CASSQVGDSPTEGTGELFF,once,TRBD1,TRBV4-1,TRBJ2-2
TGCAGCGCCCAGGGTCTACCACTCTCCTACGAGCAGTACTTC,CSAQGLPLSYEQYF,-,-,TRBV29-1,TRBJ2-7
TGTGCCAGCAGCGCGAATAGCCCCTACGAGCAGTACTTC,CASSANSPYEQYF,-,-,TRBV6-5,TRBJ2-7
TGCGCCAGCAGCCAAGGGTGCGGGGAGGGCAATCAGCCCCAGCATTTT,CASSQGCGEGNQPQHF,once,-,TRBV4-1,TRBJ1-5
TGCGCCAGCAGCTTGGCCGGGACCGTGGCGGGTGACTATGGCTACACCTTC,CASSLAGTVAGDYGYTF,-,-,TRBV5-1,TRBJ1-2
TGCGCCAGCAGCCGAGAAGCTAGCGGGGCGAGCTCCTACAATGAGCAGTTCTTC,CASSREASGASSYNEQFF,-,TRBD2,TRBV23-1,TRBJ2-1
TGCAGCGTCCCTGGGGGATACAATGAGCAGTTCTTC,CSVPGGYNEQFF,-,-,TRBV29-1,TRBJ2-1
TGTGCCAGCAGTTGGGCGAACACCGGGGAGCTGTTTTTT,CASSWANTGELFF,-,-,TRBV28,TRBJ2-2
TGTGCCAGCAGTCTGCTGGGGACCGGCATGAACACTGAAGCTTTCTTT,CASSLLGTGMNTEAFF,-,-,TRBV28,TRBJ1-1
TGTGCCAGCAGTCAATTGGGGCGGGTCGCCTACAATGAGCAGTTCTTC,CASSQLGRVAYNEQFF,-,-,TRBV14,TRBJ2-1
TGTGCCAGCAGCCAAGATTTCGGCCAGGGTTTACACGAGCAGTACTTC,CASSQDFGQGLHEQYF,-,-,TRBV4-2,TRBJ2-7
TGTGCCAGCAGTTCCCGACCGTTACCGGCTGGGGCCAACGTCCTGACTTTC,CASSSRPLPAGANVLTF,-,-,TRBV27,TRBJ2-6
TGTGCCAGCAGCATGACCTTGACCGGAAACACTGAAGCTTTCTTT,CASSMTLTGNTEAFF,-,-,TRBV5-4,TRBJ1-1
TGTGCCAGCAGTTTCCGCAGGGCCCTTTCCGAGCAGTACTTC,CASSFRRALSEQYF,-,-,TRBV28,TRBJ2-7
TGTGCCAGCAGCCACGGGACAGGGGGCCCCCTAAGCTCCTACGAGCAGTACTTC,CASSHGTGGPLSSYEQYF,-,TRBD1,TRBV5-6,TRBJ2-7
TGTGCCAGCAGCTTTGGGGGGGCTTACACTGAAGCTTTCTTT,CASSFGGAYTEAFF,few,-,TRBV7-9,TRBJ1-1
TGTGCCAGCAGCCGGGCCTCTTTTGGACAGGGCGTCACCTACGAGCAGTACTTC,CASSRASFGQGVTYEQYF,-,TRBD1,TRBV11-2,TRBJ2-7
TGTGCCAGCAGCGAATCCCGGGACAGGGGGCGACCCCAGCATTTT,CASSESRDRGRPQHF,-,TRBD1,TRBV2,TRBJ1-5
TGTGCCAGCAGCCAACCTCCCCGGGACAGGGACACAGATACGCAGTATTTT,CASSQPPRDRDTDTQYF,-,TRBD1,TRBV4-2,TRBJ2-3
TGTGCCAGCTCCCAGACCCAGACACGAGCTTACTACGAGCAGTACTTC,CASSQTQTRAYYEQYF,-,-,TRBV18,TRBJ2-7
TGTGCCAGCAGCCAAGATCCTCCCTGGAACACTGAAGCTTTCTTT,CASSQDPPWNTEAFF,-,-,TRBV4-2,TRBJ1-1
TGTGCCAGCAGCTTAAAGTGGTCCTACAATGAGCAGTTCTTC,CASSLKWSYNEQFF,once,-,TRBV5-4,TRBJ2-1
TGTGCCAGCAGACCTCGGGACAGGGGGCCCATGAACACTGAAGCTTTCTTT,CASRPRDRGPMNTEAFF,-,TRBD1,TRBV28,TRBJ1-1
TGTGCCAGCAGTCCACGGACAGGGACAGGAAACACCATATATTTT,CASSPRTGTGNTIYF,-,TRBD1,TRBV28,TRBJ1-3
TGTGCCAGCAGCTTACGGGTCCGCGCCTTGAACACTGAAGCTTTCTTT,CASSLRVRALNTEAFF,-,-,TRBV7-2,TRBJ1-1
TGTGCCAGCAGCTTGACAGGGGGCACCGAGCAGTACTTC,CASSLTGGTEQYF,-,TRBD1,TRBV13,TRBJ2-7
TGTGCCAGTAGTACCACCGGGGCCCTAAACAATCAGCCCCAGCATTTT,CASSTTGALNNQPQHF,-,-,TRBV19,TRBJ1-5
TGTGCCAGCAGCTTCAGGGCGAATGGCTACACCTTC,CASSFRANGYTF,-,-,TRBV2,TRBJ1-2
TGTGCCAGCAGTGAAGCGCTTGGTGGCCCAGGAACAGATACGCAGTATTTT,CASSEALGGPGTDTQYF,-,-,TRBV2,TRBJ2-3
TGTGCCAGCAGCCATTCCCGGGACAGCTCCTACAATGAGCAGTTCTTC,CASSHSRDSSYNEQFF,-,TRBD1,TRBV4-2,TRBJ2-1
TGTGCCAGCTCACCACTCCGACAGGGTGTGGCGGAGTGGGGCAATGAGCAGTTCTTC,CASSPLRQGVAEWGNEQFF,-,TRBD1,TRBV18,TRBJ2-1
TGTGCCAGCAGTTCTCCAGGACAGGGGTCTGAAAAACTGTTTTTT,CASSSPGQGSEKLFF,-,TRBD1,TRBV28,TRBJ1-4
TGTGCCAGCAGGCCCGCTAGCGGGAGGGACAATGAGCAGTTCTTC,CASRPASGRDNEQFF,-,TRBD2,TRBV2,TRBJ2-1
TGTGCCAGCAGCGCCGGACTAGCGGGAGATCGAGAGACCCAGTACTTC,CASSAGLAGDRETQYF,-,TRBD2,TRBV7-2,TRBJ2-5
TGTGCCAGCAGCTTAACGGGACTAGCGCTCGACGAGCAGTACTTC,CASSLTGLALDEQYF,-,TRBD2,TRBV11-2,TRBJ2-7
TGTGCCAGCAGCTTAGCCTGGGGACAGTTAGCCAAAAACATTCAGTACTTC,CASSLAWGQLAKNIQYF,-,TRBD1,TRBV7-2,TRBJ2-4
TGTGCCAGCAGTGAATTGGGGCCGGGCAGGTCGGATGGGACCCAGTACTTC,CASSELGPGRSDGTQYF,once,-,TRBV2,TRBJ2-5
TGTGCCAGCAGTTACGTCGCTAGCGGGAGGTCCGAGCAGTACTTC,CASSYVASGRSEQYF,once,TRBD2,TRBV6-5,TRBJ2-7
TGTGCCAGCAGTCTAACGCTTTCTAGCGTCCCTCGGCCCAATGAGCAGTTCTTC,CASSLTLSSVPRPNEQFF,-,-,TRBV28,TRBJ2-1
TGTGCCAGCAGTTTTAATGACAGGGCGGGCACCGGGGAGCTGTTTTTT,CASSFNDRAGTGELFF,-,TRBD1,TRBV11-3,TRBJ2-2
TGCGCCAGCAGCCCATCACACATTGACGGTAATAACTCCTACAATGAGCAGTTCTTC,CASSPSHIDGNNSYNEQFF,-,-,TRBV5-1,TRBJ2-1
TGCGCCAGCAGCCAAGAGACCCGGGACAGCAACCAAGAGACCCAGTACTTC,CASSQETRDSNQETQYF,-,TRBD1,TRBV4-3,TRBJ2-5
TGTGCCATCAGTGGCCAGACTAGCGGACCCAGGAGCTCCTACAATGAGCAGTTCTTC,CAISGQTSGPRSSYNEQFF,-,TRBD2,TRBV10-3,TRBJ2-1
TGTGCCAGCAGCTTGGGTGATCCGATAGCGGGGGGGCCCAATGAGCAGTTCTTC,CASSLGDPIAGGPNEQFF,-,TRBD2,TRBV5-4,TRBJ2-1
TGTGCCAGCAGCTTAGAAGGGCGGGCGTCCTATCGGCCGTTCTTC,CASSLEGRASYRPFF,-,-,TRBV11-2,TRBJ2-1
TGCGCCAGCAGTGTTAAGCCCCACAGGGAGAACACTGAAGCTTTCTTT,CASSVKPHRENTEAFF,-,-,TRBV10-1,TRBJ1-1
TGTGCCAGCAGCTCCAGGGGGCTAGTCGAGAATGAGCAGTTCTTC,CASSSRGLVENEQFF,-,TRBD1,TRBV7-2,TRBJ2-1
TGTGCCAGCAGCGGCAGGGGGAATTTTGCGGGAGGTAGCACAGATACGCAGTATTTT,CASSGRGNFAGGSTDTQYF,once,-,TRBV11-2,TRBJ2-3
TGTGCCAGCAGCTTCAGACAGGCTAGCAATCAGCCCCAGCATTTT,CASSFRQASNQPQHF,once,-,TRBV5-8,TRBJ1-5
TGCGCCAGCAGTGAGCCGGGACTAGCGGGATGGAATGAGCAGTTCTTC,CASSEPGLAGWNEQFF,-,TRBD2,TRBV10-2,TRBJ2-1
TGTGCCAGCAGCGGAAATGGGGGGGTACAAGAGACCCAGTACTTC,CASSGNGGVQETQYF,-,TRBD2,TRBV6-6,TRBJ2-5
TGCGCCAGCAGCCCTGGGACAGGGATAAGGAAAGACATTCAGTACTTC,CASSPGTGIRKDIQYF,-,TRBD1,TRBV4-3,TRBJ2-4
TGTGCCAGCAGCCAAGAGGGGCCAGGAAATCCCACAGATACGCAGTATTTT,CASSQEGPGNPTDTQYF,-,-,TRBV7-9,TRBJ2-3